This T cell receptor beta chain was captured in a study of blood T cell repertoires in COVID-19. Repertoires were generated with immunoSEQ multiplex PCR, while TCRdb's copy carries only in-frame clones and drops some. This table holds about 76,000 clones, about 92% found once. The sequenced sample was peripheral blood. This clonotype was obtained from a man aged 45-60 years with acute or convalescent COVID-19.

The CDR3 coding sequence is TGTGCCAGCAGCCAAGATCAAGGCGGGTACGAGCAGTACTTC. As protein: CASSQDQGGYEQYF. The rearrangement uses TRBV4-2 and TRBJ2-7; maybe TRBD2 (5 bases). The CDR3 sequence is 14 residues long. The ends were cut back, 0 bases at V and 4 bases at J, with 10 bases in the middle. CDR1 is LGHNA and CDR2 is YNFKEQ in the germline V gene.